This entry lists 10 T cell receptor beta chains sequenced from one sample in a study of identical twins. MiXCR was run by TCRdb on the 5' RACE reads, yielding one entry per CDR3 protein. This sample carries fewer than 450,000 distinct CDR3 sequences, approximately 8.8% of them seen once, and the ten largest clones take under 9.5%. Source material: naive T cells sorted from blood. The receptors originated from a woman aged 45-65 years in good health.

This rearrangement joins TRBV18 to TRBJ2-3, with D possibly matching TRBD1 (5 bases). Germline V CDR1 and CDR2: KGHSH, LQKENI. CDR3 size: 17 residues. The V end was cut by 2 bases, the J end by 2 bases, with 17 bases between. The CDR3 DNA reads TGTGCCAGCTCACCAATATCGGACACTCTAAACACAGATACGCAGTATTTT. Translation gives CASSPISDTLNTDTQYF.

This clonotype was found a few times. V usage is TRBV12-3 or TRBV12-4 and J usage is TRBJ2-3, with D unclear. The CDR3 extends over 15 amino acids. Trimming took off 6 bases at V and 4 bases at J, with 17 bases between the two ends. This CDR3 is CASRPSAGISDTQYF. DNA of the CDR3: TGTGCCAGCAGGCCGTCGGCTGGGATATCAGATACGCAGTATTTT.

There are a few counts of this clonotype. The rearrangement joins TRBV12-3 or TRBV12-4 to TRBJ2-7; 8 bases match TRBD2. V lost 0 bases, J lost 2 bases, and 3 bases stayed unmatched. This CDR3 comprises 15 residues. Written as DNA, the CDR3 is TGTGCCAGCAGTTTAGCGGCGGGAGGTCCCTACGAGCAGTACGTC. It is translated as CASSLAAGGPYEQYV.

The chain combines TRBV12-3 or TRBV12-4 with TRBJ2-1; tentatively, D is TRBD1 (6 bases). The length of the CDR3 is 13 residues. Trimming took 5 bases from V and 6 from J, leaving 11 bases between them. The CDR3 here is CASSPDSFNEQFF. For the CDR3, the DNA is TGTGCCAGCAGTCCGGACAGTTTCAATGAGCAGTTCTTC.

This clonotype has a handful of counts. This chain links TRBV12-3 or TRBV12-4 with TRBJ2-2; TRBD2 matches 9 bases. The CDR3 is made up of 16 amino acids. With 3 bases clipped from V and 7 bases from J, the junction kept 9 bases outside the gene matches. The DNA for the CDR3 is TGTGCCAGCAGTTTCGCGGGAGGGCCGGTTAGCGGGGAGCTGTTTTTT. This gives the protein CASSFAGGPVSGELFF.

This chain links TRBV5-4 with TRBJ2-5; D might be TRBD2 (5 bases). CDR1 and CDR2 (germline): SGHNT, YYREEE (reference sequence). This CDR3 comprises 14 residues. V gave up 5 bases and J gave up 1 base, with 12 bases separating them. The CDR3 protein is CASRLLGRQETQYF. CDR3 nucleotides: TGTGCCAGCAGACTACTAGGGCGCCAAGAGACCCAGTACTTC.

As to this clonotype: A much larger clone is a single base away; this may be a read error. This chain joins TRBV20-1 and TRBJ2-5; 7 positions agree with TRBD1. CDR3 size: 13 residues. Germline CDR1 reads DFQATT; CDR2 reads SNEGSKA (reference sequence). The CDR3 reads CRAEDRASGTQYF. CDR3 DNA: TGCAGAGCTGAAGACAGGGCGAGTGGGACCCAGTACTTC.

This chain connects TRBV4-1 to TRBJ1-5; D is perhaps TRBD1 (5 bases). The CDR3 extends over 16 amino acids. The germline V and J ends were trimmed by 1 base and 7 bases, with 17 bases remaining between them. The germline V gene encodes CDR1 MGHRA and CDR2 YSYEKL. CDR3 coding DNA: TGCGCCAGCAGCCAAGTGGGGGGGAGGGGAGGCCAGCCCCAGCATTTT. Amino acid sequence: CASSQVGGRGGQPQHF.

This clonotype came up a few times. The chain recombines TRBV5-6 with TRBJ1-3, with D perhaps TRBD1 (5 bases). This CDR3 is built from 13 residues. Germline-derived CDR1 and CDR2 are SGHDT and YYEEEE. The V end was cut by 3 bases, the J end by 2 bases, with 6 bases between. CDR3 in amino acids: CASSSTAGNTIYF. The CDR3 coding sequence is TGTGCCAGCAGCTCGACAGCTGGAAACACCATATATTTT.

This chain joins TRBV20-1 and TRBJ2-3; D is unresolved. The CDR3 is made up of 12 amino acids. Looked up from germline, CDR1 is DFQATT and CDR2 is SNEGSKA (reference sequence). V was pared by 5 bases and J by 6 bases, with 12 bases between. The CDR3 region is CSAHGPTDTQYF. The CDR3 region has the DNA TGCAGTGCTCATGGACCCACCGATACGCAGTATTTT.